The rows below give T cell receptor beta chains drawn from one sample of a study of identical twins. TCRdb independently ran MiXCR on the 5' RACE reads; one entry per CDR3 protein. The sample holds 120,000 to 150,000 distinct CDR3 sequences, roughly 3.2% seen once. Sequencing was performed on memory T cells sorted from blood. The receptor source for this set is a man aged 18 to 29 in good health. The conserved cysteine and the conserved F or W are not part of the CDR3 here.

TRBV7-8,ASSAMQGQLSNQPQH
TRBV5-1,ASSLDSATRYNEQF
TRBV11-3,ASSLDTRSQF
TRBV6-1,ASSQRIGTSSTSTDTQY
TRBV5-1,ASSWTENYGYT
TRBV7-8,ASSHPGETQY
TRBV20-1,SARVDSTGRGQY
TRBV20-1,SATSLWGLAASTDTQY
TRBV20-1,SARVEREGSPTIQY
TRBV21-1,ASSKGMVPRDTQY
TRBV28,ASSQRSGYVYEQY
TRBV28,ASSGTRSETQY
TRBV20-1,SARDNSNYGYT
TRBV12-3/TRBV12-4,ASSFNRGNLFTDTQY
TRBV5-4,ASSEGQGRETQY
TRBV27,ASSGRSHRGPYEQY
TRBV19,ASSSDSLSNRYQPQH
TRBV7-6,ASSDRGRGEAF
TRBV7-2,ASLFSRIYNEQF
TRBV15,ATSSQGQNSPLH
TRBV14,ASSQNLGLARPDTQY
TRBV7-2,ASSLDSSNYGYT
TRBV12-3/TRBV12-4,ASSGAWNTGELF
TRBV4-3,ASSQEPGENYEQY
TRBV20-1,SARSTSPPYEQY
TRBV6-6,ASSYGGTYEQY
TRBV3-1,ASSQALNQPQH
TRBV10-1,ASSAWQGATGELF
TRBV10-2,ASSDRDRAHSEQF
TRBV20-1,GAGTGRNTGELF
TRBV2,ASTGTDTQY
TRBV3-1,ASSPLSEETQY
TRBV5-1,ASSLGQVGQPQH
TRBV5-8,ASSLAFQGAPQAF
TRBV11-3,ASSLGRVPGELF
TRBV5-1,ASSSGEGTDTQY
TRBV11-2,ASSLEGRGGTDTQY
TRBV5-1,ASSSGTEDTQY
TRBV4-3,ASSQGEGQETQY
TRBV5-1,ASSSDRQGVPYNEQF
TRBV6-1,ASRNGVSTEAF
TRBV20-1,SARDIPLAGEMF